This T cell receptor beta chain was sequenced for a study of cytomegalovirus exposure and HLA in healthy donors. The CDR3 sequence is 14 residues long. The V gene's germline CDR1 is MNHNS and CDR2 SASEGT. Germline trimming cut 6 bases from V and 7 bases from J; bases unmatched to any gene: 6. TCRdb's copy holds only in-frame clones and misses some; the assay was immunoSEQ multiplex PCR. The sample lists some 40,000 clones, approximately 92% seen once, with approximately 3.2% in the top ten. Sequencing was done on a sample of PBMCs. The receptor's source is a man aged 18 to 30 in good health and CMV-seronegative. The J gene is TRBJ2-1, the V gene TRBV6-1; 10 bases agree with TRBD2. The CDR3 here is CASRASGSWNEQFF. The CDR3 DNA is TGTGCCAGCAGAGCTAGCGGGAGTTGGAATGAGCAGTTCTTC.